The 14 T cell receptor beta chains presented below share a single source sample, sequenced in a study of CD4 T cells in relation to SARS-CoV-2 and coronaviruses. Unexposed donor CD4+ T cells date from about 2011-2018, before the COVID-19 pandemic. Profiled with immunoSEQ multiplex PCR; TCRdb holds only in-frame clones, not every one. The data hold more than 55,000 clones, with about nine tenths observed a single time. Sequencing was done on a sample of memory CD4+ T cells from PBMCs. The receptor set was obtained from a human donor in good health.

The CDR3 sequence: CASSLGRGRENTEAFF. The DNA for the CDR3 is TGTGCCAGCAGCCTCGGACGGGGGAGAGAGAACACTGAAGCTTTCTTT. This rearrangement joins TRBV28 to TRBJ1-1, with D possibly TRBD1 on 5 matching bases. V lost 6 bases and J lost 1, with 18 bases in between. The CDR3 length is 16 residues. The V gene's germline CDR1 is MDHEN and CDR2 SYDVKM.

The CDR3 bases are TGTGCCACCGAATTGAAACAGGGCCCCCCGTGGGGGACAGATACGCAGTATTTT. Translated: CATELKQGPPWGTDTQYF. V and J are TRBV24-1 and TRBJ2-3; TRBD1 is a possible D gene (6 bases). The germline CDR1 and CDR2 sequences are KGHDR and SFDVKD. V dropped 9 bases and J dropped 3 bases, with 27 bases sitting between them. There are 18 residues in the CDR3.

The V and J genes are TRBV5-1 and TRBJ1-1, with 9 nucleotides matching TRBD1. The CDR3 is 15 residues long. After removal of 7 bases from V and 8 bases from J, the junction contained 15 bases not matched to a gene. Germline CDR1 is SGHRS and CDR2 is YFSETQ. The chain's CDR3 is CASGIGPTGGREAFF. The CDR3 nucleotides read TGCGCCAGCGGGATTGGCCCGACAGGGGGGCGGGAAGCTTTCTTT.

V is TRBV28 and J is TRBJ2-3; perhaps TRBD2 as D (7 bases). In germline, CDR1 is MDHEN, CDR2 SYDVKM. This CDR3 contains 15 residues. V gave up 6 bases and J gave up 5 bases, with 18 bases separating them. CDR3 in amino acids: CASRVDAGARDTQYF. The CDR3 DNA reads as TGTGCCAGCAGGGTTGACGCGGGGGCGCGAGATACGCAGTATTTT.

This rearrangement joins TRBV6-1 to TRBJ2-5, with D perhaps matching TRBD1 (6 bases). V was pared by 3 bases and J by 5 bases, with 19 bases between. This CDR3 comprises 16 residues. The germline V gene encodes CDR1 MNHNS and CDR2 SASEGT. CDR3 sequence reads: CASSDWGRRSMETQYF. The CDR3 bases are TGTGCCAGCAGTGATTGGGGGCGTCGGTCGATGGAGACCCAGTACTTC.

This clone turned up a few times. This chain links TRBV7-9 with TRBJ1-5, with 8 bases lining up with TRBD1. The CDR3 sequence is 16 residues long. CDR1 and CDR2 (germline): SEHNR, FQNEAQ (reference sequence). The J segment lost 8 bases and the V segment lost 5 bases, leaving 14 bases of the junction unmatched. The CDR3 sequence: CASSRGTGGFGEPQHF. In nucleotides, the CDR3 is TGTGCCAGCAGCCGAGGGACAGGAGGGTTCGGGGAGCCCCAGCATTTT.

The chain is built from TRBV28 and TRBJ2-2; 8 bases map to TRBD2. The germline V gene has CDR1 MDHEN and CDR2 SYDVKM. The J segment lost 6 bases and the V segment lost 3 bases, leaving 6 bases of the junction unmatched. This CDR3 has 15 residues. The CDR3: CASSLSGSNAGELFF. DNA of the CDR3: TGTGCCAGCAGTTTGAGCGGGAGTAACGCCGGGGAGCTGTTTTTT.

The CDR3 DNA sequence: TGTGCCAGCAGGGTCCGGGACAGTGACACCGGGGAGCTGTTTTTT. Its translation is CASRVRDSDTGELFF. The genes are TRBV9 and TRBJ2-2; 7 bases fit TRBD1. Germline V gives CDR1 SGDLS, CDR2 YYNGEE. Trimming took 5 bases from V and 3 from J; bases not matched to a gene: 7. This CDR3 has 15 amino acids.

The genes are TRBV7-2 and TRBJ2-1, with D uncertain. The CDR3 totals 14 residues. V was pared by 5 bases and J by 9 bases, with 17 bases between. In germline, CDR1 is SGHTA, CDR2 FQGNSA. CDR3 region: CASSNRWPIGEQFF. CDR3 bases: TGTGCCAGCAGCAACCGGTGGCCGATCGGTGAGCAGTTCTTC.

Note on this clone: Distinct nucleotide sequences in the sample also encode this CDR3. CDR3 sequence: CASSLVDRLSTDTQYF. The DNA of the CDR3 is TGTGCCAGCAGCTTAGTCGACAGGCTCAGCACAGATACGCAGTATTTT. The rearrangement links TRBV7-2 to TRBJ2-3; D is possibly TRBD1 (6 bases). Per the germline V gene, CDR1 is SGHTA and CDR2 is FQGNSA. The CDR3 is made up of 16 amino acids. Trimming cost V 1 base and J 0 bases, with 11 bases left between them. The whole variable domain, remainder taken from reference TRBV7-2 and TRBJ2-3, is GAGVSQSPSNKVTEKGKDVELRCDPISGHTALYWYRQSLGQGLEFLIYFQGNSAPDKSGLPSDRFSAERTGGSVSTLTIQRTQQEDSAVYLCASSLVDRLSTDTQYFGPGTRLTVL.

This chain uses TRBV29-1 with TRBJ2-7; the D call may be TRBD1 or TRBD2 (5 bases each). This CDR3 comprises 13 residues. V gave up 6 bases and J gave up 6 bases, with 18 bases separating them. CDR1 and CDR2 (germline): SQVTM, ANQGSEA. This CDR3 reads CSVAGRGSGEQYF. DNA for the CDR3: TGCAGCGTCGCGGGTAGGGGCTCCGGCGAGCAGTACTTC.

The chain links TRBV19 to TRBJ1-4; no clear D gene. The CDR3 has 15 residues. CDR1 and CDR2 from the germline V gene are LNHDA and SQIVND (reference sequence). Trimming stripped 8 bases from V and 2 bases from J, with 15 bases between. The CDR3 region is CASSSLQLTNEKLFF. The DNA of the CDR3 is TGTGCCAGTTCATCTCTCCAACTTACTAATGAAAAACTGTTTTTT. Looking up the rest from reference TRBV19 and TRBJ1-4 gives the full variable domain: DGGITQSPKYLFRKEGQNVTLSCEQNLNHDAMYWYRQDPGQGLRLIYYSQIVNDFQKGDIAEGYSVSREKKESFPLTVTSAQKNPTAFYLCASSSLQLTNEKLFFGSGTQLSVL.

The chain uses TRBV6-5 and TRBJ1-6; 10 nucleotides match TRBD1. The CDR3 loop spans 16 amino acids. V was clipped by 2 bases and J by 8 bases; unmatched bases: 6. The V gene's germline CDR1 is MNHEY and CDR2 SVGAGI. The CDR3 bases are TGTGCCAGCAGTTACGACCGGACAGGGGGGCATTCACCCCTCCACTTT. This sequence encodes CASSYDRTGGHSPLHF.

In this sample, this clone turned up a few times. CDR3 coding DNA: TGTGCCAGCAGTTTGAATTTTCAGCCCCAGCATTTT. It encodes CASSLNFQPQHF. The chain joins TRBV12-3 or TRBV12-4 to TRBJ1-5; D is undetermined. CDR3 length: 12 residues. The ends were cut back, 3 bases at V and 6 bases at J, with 6 bases in the middle.